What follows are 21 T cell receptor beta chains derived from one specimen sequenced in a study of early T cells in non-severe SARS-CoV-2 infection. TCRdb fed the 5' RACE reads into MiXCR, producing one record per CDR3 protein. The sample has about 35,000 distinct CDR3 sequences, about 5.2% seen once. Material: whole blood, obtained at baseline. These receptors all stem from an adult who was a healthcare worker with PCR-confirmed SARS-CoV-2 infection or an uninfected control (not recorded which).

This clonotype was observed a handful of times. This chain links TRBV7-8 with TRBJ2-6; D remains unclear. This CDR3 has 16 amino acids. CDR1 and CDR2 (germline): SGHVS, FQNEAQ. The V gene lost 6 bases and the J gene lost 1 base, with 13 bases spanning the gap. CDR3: CASSQDFTSGANVLTF. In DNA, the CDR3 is TGTGCCAGCAGTCAAGATTTCACTTCTGGGGCCAACGTCCTGACTTTC.

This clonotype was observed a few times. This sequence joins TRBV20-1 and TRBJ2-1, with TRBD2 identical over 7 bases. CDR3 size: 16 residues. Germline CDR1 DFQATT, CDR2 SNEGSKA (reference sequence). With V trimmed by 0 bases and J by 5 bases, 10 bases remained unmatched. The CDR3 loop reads CSARDRGGSTNNEQFF. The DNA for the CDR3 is TGCAGTGCTAGAGATCGTGGCGGGAGCACCAACAATGAGCAGTTCTTC.

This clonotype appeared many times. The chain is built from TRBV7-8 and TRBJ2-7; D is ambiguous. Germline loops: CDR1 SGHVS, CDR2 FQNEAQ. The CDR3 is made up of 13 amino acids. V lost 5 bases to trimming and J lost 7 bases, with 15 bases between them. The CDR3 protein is CASSPEVGWEQYV. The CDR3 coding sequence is TGTGCCAGCAGCCCTGAGGTAGGGTGGGAGCAGTACGTC.

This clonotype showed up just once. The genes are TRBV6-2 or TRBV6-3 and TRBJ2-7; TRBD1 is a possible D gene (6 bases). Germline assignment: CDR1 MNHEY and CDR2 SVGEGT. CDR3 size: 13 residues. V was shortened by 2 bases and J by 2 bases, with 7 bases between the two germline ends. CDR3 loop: CASSYTGPYEQYV. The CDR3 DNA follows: TGTGCCAGCAGTTACACAGGGCCCTACGAGCAGTACGTC.

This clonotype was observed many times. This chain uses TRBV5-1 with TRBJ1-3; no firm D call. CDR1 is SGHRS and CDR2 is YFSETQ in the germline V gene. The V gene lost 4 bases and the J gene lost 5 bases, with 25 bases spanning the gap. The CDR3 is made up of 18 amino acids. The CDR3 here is CASSPDPPGLSLRNTIYF. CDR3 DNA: TGCGCCAGCAGCCCGGACCCACCGGGTCTAAGCCTGAGAAACACCATATATTTT. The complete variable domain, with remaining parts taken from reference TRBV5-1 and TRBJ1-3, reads KAGVTQTPRYLIKTRGQQVTLSCSPISGHRSVSWYQQTPGQGLQFLFEYFSETQRNKGNFPGRFSGRQFSNSRSEMNVSTLELGDSALYLCASSPDPPGLSLRNTIYFGEGSWLTVV.

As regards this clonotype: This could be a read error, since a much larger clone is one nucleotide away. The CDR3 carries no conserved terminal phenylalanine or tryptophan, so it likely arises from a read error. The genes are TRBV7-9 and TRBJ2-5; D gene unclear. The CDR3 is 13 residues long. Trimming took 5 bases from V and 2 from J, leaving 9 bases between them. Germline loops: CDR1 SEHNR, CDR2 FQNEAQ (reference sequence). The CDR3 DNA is TGTGCCAGCAGCACAGACTGGCAAGAGACCCAGTACTAC. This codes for CASSTDWQETQYY.

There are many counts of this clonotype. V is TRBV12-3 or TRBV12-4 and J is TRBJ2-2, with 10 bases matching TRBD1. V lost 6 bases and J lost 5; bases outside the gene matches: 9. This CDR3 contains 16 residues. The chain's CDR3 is CASSPPDRGLTGELFF. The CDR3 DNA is TGTGCCAGCAGCCCCCCAGACAGGGGGCTTACCGGGGAGCTGTTTTTT.

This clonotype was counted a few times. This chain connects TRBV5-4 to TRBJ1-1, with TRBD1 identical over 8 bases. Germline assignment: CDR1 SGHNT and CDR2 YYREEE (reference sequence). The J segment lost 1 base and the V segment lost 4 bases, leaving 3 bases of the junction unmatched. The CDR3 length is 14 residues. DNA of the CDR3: TGTGCCAGCAGCCTTGACAGGGGGAACACTGAAGCTTTCTTT. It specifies CASSLDRGNTEAFF. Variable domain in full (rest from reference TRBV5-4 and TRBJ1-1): ETGVTQSPTHLIKTRGQQVTLRCSSQSGHNTVSWYQQALGQGPQFIFQYYREEENGRGNFPPRFSGLQFPNYSSELNVNALELDDSALYLCASSLDRGNTEAFFGQGTRLTVV.

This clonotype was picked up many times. The CDR3 reads CASTPQDARGGYTF. Written as DNA, the CDR3 is TGTGCCAGCACCCCTCAGGATGCTCGTGGTGGCTACACCTTC. V gene TRBV6-2 or TRBV6-3 combines with J gene TRBJ1-2; D remains ambiguous. The germline gives CDR1 MNHEY, CDR2 SVGEGT. The CDR3 has 14 amino acids. The ends were cut back, 7 bases at V and 7 bases at J, with 19 bases in the middle.

CDR3 region: CASSFGAGRSYETQYF. In DNA form, the CDR3 reads TGTGCCAGCAGCTTCGGCGCAGGAAGGAGTTACGAGACCCAGTACTTC. The rearrangement uses TRBV11-2 and TRBJ2-5; no definite D call. Trimming removed 3 bases from V and 5 bases from J, with 19 bases in between. Germline values: CDR1 SGHAT, CDR2 FQNNGV. The CDR3 is 16 amino acids.

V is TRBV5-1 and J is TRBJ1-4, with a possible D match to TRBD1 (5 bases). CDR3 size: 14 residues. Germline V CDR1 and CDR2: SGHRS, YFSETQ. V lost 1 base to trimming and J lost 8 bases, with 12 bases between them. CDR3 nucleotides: TGCGCCAGCAGCTTGTCCGACAGTCGCGAAAAACTGTTTTTT. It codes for CASSLSDSREKLFF.

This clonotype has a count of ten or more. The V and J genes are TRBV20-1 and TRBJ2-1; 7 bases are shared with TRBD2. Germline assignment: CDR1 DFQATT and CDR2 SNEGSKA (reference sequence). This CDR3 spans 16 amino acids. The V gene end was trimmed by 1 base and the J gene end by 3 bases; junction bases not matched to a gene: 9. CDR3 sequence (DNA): TGCAGTGCTAGAGTTTTCAGCGGGAAGATCTACAATGAGCAGTTCTTC. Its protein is CSARVFSGKIYNEQFF.

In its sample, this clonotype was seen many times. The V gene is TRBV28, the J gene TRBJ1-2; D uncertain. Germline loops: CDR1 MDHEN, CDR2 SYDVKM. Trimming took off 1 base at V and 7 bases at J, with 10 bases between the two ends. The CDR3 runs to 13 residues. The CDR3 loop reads CASSLYGGGGYTF. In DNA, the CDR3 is TGTGCCAGCAGTTTATACGGTGGAGGTGGCTACACCTTC.

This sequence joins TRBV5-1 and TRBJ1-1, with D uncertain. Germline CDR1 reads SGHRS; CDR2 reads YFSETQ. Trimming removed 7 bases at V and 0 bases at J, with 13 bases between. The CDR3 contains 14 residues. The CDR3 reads CASAAGNMNTEAFF. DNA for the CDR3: TGCGCCAGCGCAGCGGGGAACATGAACACTGAAGCTTTCTTT. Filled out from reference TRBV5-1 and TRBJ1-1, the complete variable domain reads KAGVTQTPRYLIKTRGQQVTLSCSPISGHRSVSWYQQTPGQGLQFLFEYFSETQRNKGNFPGRFSGRQFSNSRSEMNVSTLELGDSALYLCASAAGNMNTEAFFGQGTRLTVV.

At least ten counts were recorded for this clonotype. In DNA form, the CDR3 reads TGTGCCAGCAGTGACCCGGCCCAATTAGGGGGCTATGGCTACACCTTC. As protein: CASSDPAQLGGYGYTF. V is TRBV6-1 and J is TRBJ1-2, with a possible D match to TRBD1 (6 bases). Germline V gene lookup returns CDR1 MNHNS and CDR2 SASEGT. This CDR3 is built from 16 residues. The V gene lost 3 bases and the J gene lost 4 bases, with 18 bases spanning the gap.

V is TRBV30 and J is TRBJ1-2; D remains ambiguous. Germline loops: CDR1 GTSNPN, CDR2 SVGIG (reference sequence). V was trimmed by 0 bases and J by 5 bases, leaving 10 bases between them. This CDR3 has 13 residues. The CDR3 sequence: CAWSVRQDYGYTF. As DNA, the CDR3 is TGTGCCTGGAGTGTCCGGCAGGATTATGGCTACACCTTC. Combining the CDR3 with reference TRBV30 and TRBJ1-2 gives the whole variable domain SQTIHQWPATLVQPVGSPLSLECTVEGTSNPNLYWYRQAAGRGLQLLFYSVGIGQISSEVPQNLSASRPQDRQFILSSKKLLLSDSGFYLCAWSVRQDYGYTFGSGTRLTVV.

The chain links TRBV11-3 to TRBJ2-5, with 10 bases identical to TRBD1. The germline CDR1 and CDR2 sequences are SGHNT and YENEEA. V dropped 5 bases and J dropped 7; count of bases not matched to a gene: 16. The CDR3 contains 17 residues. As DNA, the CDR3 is TGTGCCAGCAGCCGGGCGACCGACAGGGGGCTAAGGGGGACCCAGTACTTC. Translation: CASSRATDRGLRGTQYF. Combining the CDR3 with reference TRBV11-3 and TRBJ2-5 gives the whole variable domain EAGVVQSPRYKIIEKKQPVAFWCNPISGHNTLYWYLQNLGQGPELLIRYENEEAVDDSQLPKDRFSAERLKGVDSTLKIQPAELGDSAVYLCASSRATDRGLRGTQYFGPGTRLLVL.

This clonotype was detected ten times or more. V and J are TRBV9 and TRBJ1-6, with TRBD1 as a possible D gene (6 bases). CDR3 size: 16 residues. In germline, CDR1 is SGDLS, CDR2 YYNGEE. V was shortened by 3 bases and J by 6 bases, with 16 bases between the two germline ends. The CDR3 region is CASSGVQGRGNSPLHF. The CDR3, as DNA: TGTGCCAGCAGCGGCGTACAGGGCAGAGGTAATTCACCCCTCCACTTT.

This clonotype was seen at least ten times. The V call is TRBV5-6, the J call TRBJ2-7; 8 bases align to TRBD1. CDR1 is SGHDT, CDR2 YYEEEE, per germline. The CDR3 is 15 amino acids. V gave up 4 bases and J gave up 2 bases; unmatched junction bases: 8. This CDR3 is CASSRMTGVTYEQYF. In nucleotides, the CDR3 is TGTGCCAGCAGCAGAATGACAGGGGTAACCTACGAGCAGTACTTC.

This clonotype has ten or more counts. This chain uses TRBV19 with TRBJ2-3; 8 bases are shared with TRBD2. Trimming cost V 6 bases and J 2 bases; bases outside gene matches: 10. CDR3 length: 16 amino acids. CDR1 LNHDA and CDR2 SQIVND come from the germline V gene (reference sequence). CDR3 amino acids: CASRTSAHTNTDTQYF. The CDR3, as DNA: TGTGCCAGTAGGACTAGCGCGCATACTAACACAGATACGCAGTATTTT.

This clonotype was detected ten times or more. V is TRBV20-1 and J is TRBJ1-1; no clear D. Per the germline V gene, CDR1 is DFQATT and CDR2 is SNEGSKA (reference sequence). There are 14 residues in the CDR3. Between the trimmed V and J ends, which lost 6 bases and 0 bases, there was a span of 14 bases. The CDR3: CSAPRRGVNTEAFF. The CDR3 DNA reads TGCAGTGCCCCCCGTCGGGGAGTGAACACTGAAGCTTTCTTT.